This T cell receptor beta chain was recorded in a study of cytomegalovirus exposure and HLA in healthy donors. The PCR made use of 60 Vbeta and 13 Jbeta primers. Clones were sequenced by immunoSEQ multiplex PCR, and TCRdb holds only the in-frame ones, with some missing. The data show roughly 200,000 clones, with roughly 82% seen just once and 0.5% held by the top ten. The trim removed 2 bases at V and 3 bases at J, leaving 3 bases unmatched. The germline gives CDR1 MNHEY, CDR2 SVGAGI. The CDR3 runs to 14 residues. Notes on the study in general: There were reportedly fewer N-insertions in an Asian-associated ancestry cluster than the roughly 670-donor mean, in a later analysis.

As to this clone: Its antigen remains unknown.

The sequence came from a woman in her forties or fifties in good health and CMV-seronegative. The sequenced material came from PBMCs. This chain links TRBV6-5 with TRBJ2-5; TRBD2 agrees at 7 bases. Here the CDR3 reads CASSYGAGEETQYF. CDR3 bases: TGTGCCAGCAGTTACGGGGCGGGGGAAGAGACCCAGTACTTC.